These T cell receptor beta chains were read from a single sample in a study of T cells after yellow fever vaccination. TCRdb ran MiXCR on the 5' RACE reads and lists one entry per CDR3 protein. Of some 500,000 distinct CDR3 sequences in the sample, about 14% are singletons; the top ten hold more than 13%. Sample: PBMCs, taken on the day of the yellow fever booster vaccination. These TCRs come from a man aged 30 to 45 who received the YFV17D yellow fever vaccine. Each CDR3 is given with its conserved first and last residue.

J gene | V gene | CDR3 protein
TRBJ2-7 | TRBV3-1 | CASSQVGFPSYEQYF
TRBJ2-7 | TRBV12-5 | CASGSVSYEQYF
TRBJ2-5 | TRBV20-1 | CSAVRGKQETQYF
TRBJ1-1 | TRBV4-3 | CASSQWEDAEAFF
TRBJ1-2 | TRBV20-1 | CSARDHASANYGYTF
TRBJ2-1 | TRBV7-9 | CASSLPGRRGNEQFF
TRBJ2-1 | TRBV6-2/TRBV6-3 | CASSPDRTGYNEQFF
TRBJ1-3 | TRBV20-1 | CSATPLGNTIYF
TRBJ2-7 | TRBV2 | CDSSQGPDYEQYF
TRBJ2-7 | TRBV7-2 | CASSQGVLAGTYEQYF
TRBJ1-2 | TRBV20-1 | CSAREGRMAYGYTF
TRBJ2-3 | TRBV27 | CASSRLTSGNTDTQYF
TRBJ2-1 | TRBV3-1 | CASSLLQGHPLYNEQFF
TRBJ2-3 | TRBV19 | CASKRAGDTQYF
TRBJ2-1 | TRBV20-1 | CSARDLAGSSQNSYNEQFF
TRBJ2-5 | TRBV2 | CASSAGLAVETQYF
TRBJ2-2 | TRBV7-2 | CASSLGQVTGELFF
TRBJ2-6 | TRBV5-1 | CASSPDGYSGANVLTF
TRBJ2-2 | TRBV12-3/TRBV12-4 | CASSFQGSAGELFF
TRBJ2-2 | TRBV3-1 | CASSHSGRGTGELFF
TRBJ2-3 | TRBV12-3/TRBV12-4 | CASSLPSSTDTQYF
TRBJ2-7 | TRBV20-1 | CSARVRDGDYEQYF
TRBJ2-3 | TRBV11-2 | CASSFTRLAGDVDTDTQYF
TRBJ1-2 | TRBV20-1 | CSPNSAQGYTF
TRBJ2-1 | TRBV7-8 | CASGEKRDRVLEQFF
TRBJ2-2 | TRBV27 | CASGGQGFTGELFF
TRBJ2-5 | TRBV14 | CASSQWVGDQETQYF
TRBJ2-7 | TRBV11-2 | CASSPSGGHEQYF
TRBJ2-3 | TRBV15 | CATSRSPGLAADTQYF